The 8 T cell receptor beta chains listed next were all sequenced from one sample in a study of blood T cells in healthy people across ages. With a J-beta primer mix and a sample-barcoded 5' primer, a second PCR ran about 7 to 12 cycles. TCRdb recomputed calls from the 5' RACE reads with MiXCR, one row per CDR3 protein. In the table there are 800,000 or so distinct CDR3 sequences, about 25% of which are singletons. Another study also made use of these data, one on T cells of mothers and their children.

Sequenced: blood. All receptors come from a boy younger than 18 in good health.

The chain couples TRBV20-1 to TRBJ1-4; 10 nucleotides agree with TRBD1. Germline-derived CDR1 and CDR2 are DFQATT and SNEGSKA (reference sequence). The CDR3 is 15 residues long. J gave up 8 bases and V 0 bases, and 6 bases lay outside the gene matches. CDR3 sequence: CSARDPMDRGEKLFF. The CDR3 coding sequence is TGCAGTGCTAGAGACCCCATGGACAGGGGGGAAAAACTGTTTTTT.

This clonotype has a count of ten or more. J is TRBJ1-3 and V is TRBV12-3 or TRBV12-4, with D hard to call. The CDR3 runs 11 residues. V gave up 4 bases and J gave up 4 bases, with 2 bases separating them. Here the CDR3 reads CASSSGNTIYF. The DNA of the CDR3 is TGTGCCAGCAGTTCGGGAAACACCATATATTTT.

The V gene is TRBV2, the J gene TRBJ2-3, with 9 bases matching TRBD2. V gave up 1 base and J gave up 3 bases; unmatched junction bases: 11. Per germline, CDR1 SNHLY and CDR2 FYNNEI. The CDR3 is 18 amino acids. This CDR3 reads CASSEESRGLARTDTQYF. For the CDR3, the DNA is TGTGCCAGCAGTGAAGAAAGTCGTGGACTAGCGCGGACAGATACGCAGTATTTT.

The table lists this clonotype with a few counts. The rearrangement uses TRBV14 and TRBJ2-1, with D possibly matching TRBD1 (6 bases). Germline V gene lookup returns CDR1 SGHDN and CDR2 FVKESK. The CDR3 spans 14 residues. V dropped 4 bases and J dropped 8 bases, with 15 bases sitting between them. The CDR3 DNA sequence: TGTGCCAGCAGCCTCAGACACCAGGGGCATGAGCAGTTCTTC. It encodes CASSLRHQGHEQFF.

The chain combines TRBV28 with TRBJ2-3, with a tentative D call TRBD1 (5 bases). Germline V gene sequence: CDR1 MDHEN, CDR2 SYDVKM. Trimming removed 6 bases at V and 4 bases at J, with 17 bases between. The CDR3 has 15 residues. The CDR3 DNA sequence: TGTGCCAGCAGCCCCCATCCAGGGTCCGCAGATACGCAGTATTTT. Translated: CASSPHPGSADTQYF. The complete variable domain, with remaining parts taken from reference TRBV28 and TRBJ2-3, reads DVKVTQSSRYLVKRTGEKVFLECVQDMDHENMFWYRQDPGLGLRLIYFSYDVKMKEKGDIPEGYSVSREKKERFSLILESASTNQTSMYLCASSPHPGSADTQYFGPGTRLTVL.

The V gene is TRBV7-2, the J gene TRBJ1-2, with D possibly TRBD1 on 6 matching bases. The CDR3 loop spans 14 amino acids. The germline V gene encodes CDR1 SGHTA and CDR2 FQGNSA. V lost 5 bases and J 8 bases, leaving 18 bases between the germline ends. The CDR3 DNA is TGTGCCAGCAGCCGCGAAGTAGGGACATCGGGCTACACCTTC. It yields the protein CASSREVGTSGYTF. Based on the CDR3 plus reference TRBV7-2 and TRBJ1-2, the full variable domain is GAGVSQSPSNKVTEKGKDVELRCDPISGHTALYWYRQSLGQGLEFLIYFQGNSAPDKSGLPSDRFSAERTGGSVSTLTIQRTQQEDSAVYLCASSREVGTSGYTFGSGTRLTVV.

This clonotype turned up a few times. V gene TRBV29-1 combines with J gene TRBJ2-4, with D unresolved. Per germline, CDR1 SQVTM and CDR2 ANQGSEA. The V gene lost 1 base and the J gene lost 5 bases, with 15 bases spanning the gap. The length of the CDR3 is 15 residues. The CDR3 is CSVEVADNPENIQYF. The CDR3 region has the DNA TGCAGCGTTGAAGTGGCAGATAACCCTGAAAACATTCAGTACTTC. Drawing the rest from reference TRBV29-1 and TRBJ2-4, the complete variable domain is SAVISQKPSRDICQRGTSLTIQCQVDSQVTMMFWYRQQPGQSLTLIATANQGSEATYESGFVIDKFPISRPNLTFSTLTVSNMSPEDSSIYLCSVEVADNPENIQYFGAGTRLSVL.

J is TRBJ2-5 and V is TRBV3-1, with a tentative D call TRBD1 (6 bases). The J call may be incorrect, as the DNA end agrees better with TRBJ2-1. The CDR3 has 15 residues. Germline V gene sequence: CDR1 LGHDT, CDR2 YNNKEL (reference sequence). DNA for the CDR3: TGTGCCAGCAGCCACCCGGGACACTCATACAATGAGCAGTTCTTC. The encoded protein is CASSHPGHSYNEQFF.